This T cell receptor (beta chain) was captured in a study of OX40 agonist ivuxolimab in advanced cancers. Findings of the study overall: At 0.1 to 3.0 mg/kg and by week 6, clonal expansion occurred in CD4+ and CD8+ blood T cells.

Assay: immunoSEQ multiplex PCR; the TCRdb copy retains only in-frame clones and omits some. The repertoire includes nearly 45,000 clones, 84% of them detected once, and approximately 15% sits in the top ten. Details on this clone: Its specificity is unknown.

This CDR3 region has 14 residues. V lost 4 bases to trimming and J lost 1 base, with 11 bases between them. Looked up from germline, CDR1 is SGHNT and CDR2 is YYREEE (reference sequence). This sequence originates from an adult with an advanced solid tumor such as melanoma, head and neck, liver or kidney cancer. The rearrangement links TRBV5-4 to TRBJ1-2; possible D gene TRBD1, 6 bases. The starting material was CD4+ or CD8+ T cells sorted from blood, obtained in a trial of the OX40 agonist ivuxolimab. The CDR3 DNA reads TGTGCCAGCAGCCCTGGGACAATTAACTATGGCTACACCTTC. Protein sequence: CASSPGTINYGYTF. The complete variable domain, with remaining parts taken from reference TRBV5-4 and TRBJ1-2, reads ETGVTQSPTHLIKTRGQQVTLRCSSQSGHNTVSWYQQALGQGPQFIFQYYREEENGRGNFPPRFSGLQFPNYSSELNVNALELDDSALYLCASSPGTINYGYTFGSGTRLTVV.